This T cell receptor (beta chain) is drawn from a study of blood T cell repertoires in COVID-19. Study-wide background: T cells, B-cell-depleted T cells, or PBMCs provided the cDNA or gDNA that served as material.

This clone was found many times. Under the authors' procedure: Nucleated cell counts were estimated from reference gene primer amplification. The protocol was immunoSEQ multiplex PCR, while the TCRdb copy is restricted to in-frame clones and leaves out a portion. V and J calls and clone size are given by that table; D and trimming were obtained from the DNA. The sample has about 100,000 clones, around 80% seen once. The sequencing sample was made of peripheral blood. This clonotype originated in a man aged 50-60 years who had recovered from COVID-19.

The chain's CDR3 is CASSQGQLLNTEAFF. The DNA of the CDR3 is TGTGCCAGCAGCCAAGGACAGCTTTTGAACACTGAAGCTTTCTTT. The V and J genes are TRBV3-1 (or the pseudogene TRBV3-2) and TRBJ1-1; TRBD1 is a possible D gene (5 bases). Germline CDR1 is LGHDT and CDR2 is YNNKEL (reference sequence). CDR3 size: 15 residues. V lost 1 base, J lost 0 bases, and 9 bases lay in between.